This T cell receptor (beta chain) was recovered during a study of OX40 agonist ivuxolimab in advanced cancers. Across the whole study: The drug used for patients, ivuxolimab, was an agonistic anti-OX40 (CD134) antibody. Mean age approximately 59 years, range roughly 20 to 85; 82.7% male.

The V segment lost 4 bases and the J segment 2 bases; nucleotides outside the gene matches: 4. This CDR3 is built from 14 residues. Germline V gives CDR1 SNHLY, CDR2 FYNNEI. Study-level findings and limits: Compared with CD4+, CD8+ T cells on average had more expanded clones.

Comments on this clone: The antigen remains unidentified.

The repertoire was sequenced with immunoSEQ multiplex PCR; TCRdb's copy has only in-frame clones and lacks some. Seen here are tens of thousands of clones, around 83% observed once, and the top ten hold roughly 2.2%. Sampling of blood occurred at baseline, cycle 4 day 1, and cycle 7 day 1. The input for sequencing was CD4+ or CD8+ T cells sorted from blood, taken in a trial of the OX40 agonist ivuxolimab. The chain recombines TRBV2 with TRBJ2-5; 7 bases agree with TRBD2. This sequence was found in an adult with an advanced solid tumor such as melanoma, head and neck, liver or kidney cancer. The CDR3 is CASSGGGFQETQYF. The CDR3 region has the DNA TGTGCCAGCAGTGGGGGGGGGTTTCAAGAGACCCAGTACTTC. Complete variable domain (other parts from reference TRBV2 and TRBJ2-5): EPEVTQTPSHQVTQMGQEVILRCVPISNHLYFYWYRQILGQKVEFLVSFYNNEISEKSEIFDDQFSVERPDGSNFTLKIRSTKLEDSAMYFCASSGGGFQETQYFGPGTRLLVL.